This T cell receptor (beta chain) was observed in a study of CD8 T cell repertoires and HIV-1 epitope variants (dated by TCRdb to about 2020). For context, the study as a whole: Twenty-five peptides representing autologous and known Gag and Nef epitope variants were each used to stimulate T cells in separate culture wells. Control conditions included a CMV, EBV and flu peptide pool, the Ebola AY9 epitope as negative control, and a no-peptide well. The epitopes tested were three Gag epitope families plus Nef HW9 and YT9. T cells were enriched using the EasySep Human T Cell Enrichment Kit and were co-cultured with equal numbers of autologous T cell-negative cells serving as antigen-presenting cells. Cultures ran for around 10 days in IMDM with gentamicin, with half-media changes on days 3 and 7 adding IL-2, IL-7 and IL-15. An aliquot of 1M T cells was set aside as an uncultured baseline condition, separate from the approximately 85 T cell cultures. Running each culture condition in triplicate, except for one peptide done in duplicate, gave a total of around 90 T cell cultures.

The EasySep Human CD8+ T Cell Enrichment Kit was used on day 10 to isolate CD8+ T cells from every culture. Paper-wide results and their limitations: The assay could identify only TCR beta chains and pointed to proliferation in response to antigen, not to T cell function or cytokine profile. Five clonotypes recognized the Nef KF9 family and one clonotype recognized the HW9 family, while no responses were seen to the TAALDMSHF plasma variant. Roughly ten antigen-specific TCR beta clonotypes were identified, and six of them appeared cross-reactive for autologous or known escape epitope variants.

As for this clone: Its binding antigen is unknown. No qualities accompany the bases; no much larger clone lies one base away.

Sequencing of TCR beta CDR3 regions was performed at survey depth on the immunoSEQ platform. The QIAamp DNA micro kit was used to extract genomic DNA from every cultured and uncultured CD8+ T cell population. Per the authors' processing: Samples with fewer than 5,000 productive reads were excluded, resulting in the removal of about 7% of the roughly 75 HIV peptide-stimulated cultures. Sequences were trimmed to CDR3 by a MANAFEST web app, and nonproductive sequences, CDR3s under 5 amino acids, and sequences not starting with C or ending with F/W were removed. To count as antigen-specific, a clonotype had to be expanded in at least 2 of 3 replicates compared with the no-peptide control at FDR 0.01, and only within one epitope family. Specific clonotypes also needed at least fivefold higher frequency than in wells stimulated with peptides from other epitope families. TCRdb took over this immuneACCESS table, retaining in-frame rearrangements with V and J assigned. Such tables are incomplete; in checked studies, under half of the missing clones stem from an unresolved V gene, and the remainder is unexplained. V, J and clone size reflect that table, while D and trimming were determined from the DNA. Counted in this sample were about 95,000 clones; roughly four fifths of them appeared once. In total, the top ten clones hold roughly 26% of the sample.

In the germline V gene, CDR1 corresponds to SGHTA and CDR2 to FQGNSA. Counted from cysteine to phenylalanine, this CDR3 has 14 amino acids. Of the read, only the CDR3 DNA is kept; its 42 bases are in frame from base 1. Trimming accounts for 5 bases at V and 6 bases at J, while the number of junction bases matched to no gene is 9. The sequence was collected from a male donor with HIV. The chain is assembled from TRBV7-2 and TRBJ2-7; TRBD2 matches 8 bases in the middle. Sequences were obtained from uncultured baseline CD8+ T cells from peripheral blood mononuclear cells (PBMCs). CDR3 region: CASSLGLGMGEQYF. The DNA sequence is as follows: TGTGCCAGCAGCCTGGGACTAGGAATGGGCGAGCAGTACTTC.